This TCR beta chain was found in a study of CD8 T cells in Susac syndrome. RNA was extracted with the RNeasy kit, and a quantity of roughly 0.45 to 1 ug was reverse transcribed using random hexamers. A multiplex approach, immunoSEQ multiplex PCR, amplified TCR beta CDR3 across 54 Vbeta and 13 Jbeta. TCRdb called the immunoSEQ multiplex PCR reads again in MiXCR, with one record for every CDR3 protein. Of roughly 200,000 distinct CDR3 sequences listed, under 95% are singletons. TCR beta sequencing covered blood CD8+ and CD4+ T cells. The CDR3 length is 12 residues. Germline V gives CDR1 SNHLY, CDR2 FYNNEI. V was pared by 5 bases and J by 8 bases, with 9 bases between.

This chain uses TRBV2 with TRBJ1-4; D ambiguous. The sequence came from a human donor with Susac syndrome. The sequenced material came from CD4+ T cells from PBMCs. The CDR3 sequence is CASSRSREKLFF. DNA of the CDR3: TGTGCCAGCAGTCGATCGCGGGAAAAACTGTTTTTT.